A single sample gave rise to the 23 T cell receptor beta chains below, sequenced in a study of early T cells in non-severe SARS-CoV-2 infection. TCRdb re-derived calls from the 5' RACE reads in MiXCR, one entry per CDR3 protein. The sample consists of 55,000 to 65,000 distinct CDR3 sequences, 10% to 15% of them appearing once. The sample here was whole blood, taken at baseline. Every receptor here comes from an adult who was a healthcare worker with PCR-confirmed SARS-CoV-2 infection or an uninfected control (not recorded which).

The chain has TRBV6-5 and TRBJ2-4; D ambiguous. V lost 5 bases to trimming and J lost 2 bases, with 13 bases between them. Germline V gene lookup returns CDR1 MNHEY and CDR2 SVGAGI. The CDR3 is 15 residues long. Here the CDR3 DNA reads TGTGCCAGCAGTCAGGCACTGATAACCAAAAACATTCAGTACTTC. It encodes CASSQALITKNIQYF.

The sample holds a few counts of this clonotype. The chain carries TRBV6-4 and TRBJ2-1; tentatively, D is TRBD2 (5 bases). The length of the CDR3 is 16 residues. CDR1 and CDR2 from the germline V gene are MRHNA and SNTAGT. The V end was cut by 3 bases, the J end by 7 bases, with 19 bases between. This CDR3 reads CASSDVDSPPSNEQFF. The CDR3 coding sequence is TGTGCCAGCAGTGATGTGGACTCTCCTCCGAGTAATGAGCAGTTCTTC.

The chain combines TRBV6-2 or TRBV6-3 with TRBJ2-1, with D perhaps TRBD1 (6 bases). The V and J ends lost 2 bases and 9 bases respectively, with 8 bases between them. The length of the CDR3 is 12 residues. The germline gives CDR1 MNHEY, CDR2 SVGEGT. The CDR3 region has the DNA TGTGCCAGCAGTTACGGGACAACTGAGCAGTTCTTC. Its translation is CASSYGTTEQFF.

The V gene is TRBV19, the J gene TRBJ2-1; TRBD2 is a possible D gene (6 bases). V lost 3 bases, J lost 2 bases, and 8 bases lay in between. There are 14 residues in the CDR3. In germline, CDR1 is LNHDA, CDR2 SQIVND (reference sequence). CDR3 sequence (DNA): TGTGCCAGTAGTATCGGGGGAACCTACAATGAGCAGTTCTTC. Translated: CASSIGGTYNEQFF.

Ten or more counts support this clonotype. This sequence joins TRBV12-3 or TRBV12-4 and TRBJ2-7; 11 bases are shared with TRBD1. J gave up 2 bases and V 7 bases, and 7 bases lay outside the gene matches. CDR3 length: 15 residues. The CDR3 region has the DNA TGTGCCAGCAAGTCTGGACAGGGGGCGGCCTACGAGCAGTACTTC. It yields the protein CASKSGQGAAYEQYF.

This clonotype showed up just a few times. V gene TRBV20-1 combines with J gene TRBJ2-1; 11 nucleotides align to TRBD2. V shed 6 bases, J shed 5 bases, and the junction held 9 bases outside the gene matches. CDR3 length: 15 residues. Germline V gene lookup returns CDR1 DFQATT and CDR2 SNEGSKA (reference sequence). CDR3 sequence (DNA): TGCAGTGCCAGAAGACTAGCGGGGAGGAACAATGAGCAGTTCTTC. As protein: CSARRLAGRNNEQFF.

The J gene is TRBJ1-6, the V gene TRBV19; D perhaps matches TRBD1 (5 bases). Germline V gives CDR1 LNHDA, CDR2 SQIVND (reference sequence). V was pared by 6 bases and J by 1 base, with 10 bases between. This CDR3 spans 15 amino acids. The CDR3 protein is CASRMTASYNSPLHF. Written as DNA, the CDR3 is TGTGCCAGTAGGATGACAGCTTCCTATAATTCACCCCTCCACTTT.

This clonotype was seen a handful of times. Germline and junction disagree at one end, which may indicate a read error. V usage is TRBV7-9 and J usage is TRBJ2-6; D ambiguous. CDR1 and CDR2 from the germline V gene are SEHNR and FQNEAQ (reference sequence). This CDR3 is 19 amino acids long. CDR3 residues: CASSLVGAGIISGANVLTF. The CDR3 coding sequence is TGCGCCAGCAGCTTAGTAGGTGCAGGTATAATCTCTGGGGCCAACGTCCTGACTTTC.

This clonotype was detected ten times or more. J is TRBJ2-7 and V is TRBV7-8; no clear D gene. Germline-derived CDR1 and CDR2 are SGHVS and FQNEAQ. V lost 4 bases to trimming and J lost 2 bases, with 12 bases between them. The CDR3 length is 14 residues. In DNA form, the CDR3 reads TGTGCCAGCAGCTCAGGACGGTCACCCTACGAGCAGTACTTC. It translates to CASSSGRSPYEQYF.

For the CDR3, the DNA is TGTGCCAGCAGTCCCGACAGCCAAGAGACCCAGTACTTC. Its protein product is CASSPDSQETQYF. V is TRBV6-2 or TRBV6-3 and J is TRBJ2-5, with a possible D match to TRBD1 (5 bases). The CDR3 extends over 13 amino acids. CDR1 is MNHEY, CDR2 SVGEGT, per germline. Trimming took 5 bases from V and 1 from J, leaving 8 bases between them.

The chain uses TRBV18 and TRBJ2-7, with D possibly matching TRBD1 (6 bases). This CDR3 is built from 14 residues. Germline CDR1 reads KGHSH; CDR2 reads LQKENI. V shed 6 bases and J shed 2 bases, with 14 bases lying between them. The CDR3 is CASSVGAVTYEQYF. In nucleotides, the CDR3 is TGTGCCAGCTCCGTGGGGGCAGTAACCTACGAGCAGTACTTC.

This clonotype was found many times. The CDR3 spells CASSSFGGTGANYGYTF. CDR3 coding DNA: TGTGCCAGCAGCTCGTTTGGCGGGACAGGAGCTAACTATGGCTACACCTTC. The chain employs TRBV11-2 and TRBJ1-2, with 8 nucleotides matching TRBD1. V lost 4 bases to trimming and J lost 0 bases; unmatched junction nucleotides: 10. Germline-derived CDR1 and CDR2 are SGHAT and FQNNGV. This CDR3 comprises 17 residues.

This clonotype was detected a few times. V usage is TRBV18 and J usage is TRBJ1-5; 7 nucleotides match TRBD1. The CDR3 loop spans 15 amino acids. V lost 5 bases and J lost 4; bases outside the gene matches: 8. The germline V gene has CDR1 KGHSH and CDR2 LQKENI. CDR3 protein: CASSYDRAVNQPQHF. The CDR3, as DNA: TGTGCCAGCTCATATGACAGGGCTGTAAATCAGCCCCAGCATTTT.

This clonotype was seen a handful of times. The gene calls are TRBV6-5 and TRBJ1-4, with D perhaps TRBD1 (6 bases). Germline V gives CDR1 MNHEY, CDR2 SVGAGI. Trimming took off 6 bases at V and 7 bases at J, with 15 bases between the two ends. The CDR3 is made up of 14 amino acids. The DNA of the CDR3 is TGTGCCAGCAGAAGAAGGGGGTTGGGTGAAAAACTGTTTTTT. Its protein is CASRRRGLGEKLFF.

V usage is TRBV27 and J usage is TRBJ2-1; D unclear. This CDR3 comprises 13 residues. V shed 5 bases and J shed 5 bases, with 10 bases lying between them. Germline V lookup: CDR1 MNHEY, CDR2 SMNVEV (reference sequence). The CDR3 reads CASSRRRDNEQFF. CDR3 nucleotides: TGTGCCAGCAGTAGGAGACGGGACAATGAGCAGTTCTTC.

This clonotype appeared a few times. The rearrangement uses TRBV6-5 and TRBJ1-2, with 9 bases fitting TRBD1. CDR3 length: 14 amino acids. The V gene's germline CDR1 is MNHEY and CDR2 SVGAGI. The V gene end was trimmed by 6 bases and the J gene end by 4 bases; junction bases not matched to a gene: 6. DNA for the CDR3: TGTGCCAGCAGCCCTACAGGGGGCGCCTATGGCTACACCTTC. As protein: CASSPTGGAYGYTF.

This clonotype was seen only a few times. One junction end disagrees with the germline gene, perhaps due to a read error. The chain couples TRBV18 to TRBJ2-3; 10 bases fit TRBD1. CDR3 length: 16 amino acids. Per germline, CDR1 KGHSH and CDR2 LQKENI. In DNA, the CDR3 is TGCGCCAGCTCACCATCGGGACAGGGGAGTCCGGGTACGCAGTATTTT. Its translation is CASSPSGQGSPGTQYF.

Many counts were recorded for this clonotype. V gene TRBV11-2 combines with J gene TRBJ2-5; unclear D gene. The germline CDR1 and CDR2 sequences are SGHAT and FQNNGV. This CDR3 spans 14 amino acids. V was pared by 0 bases and J by 4 bases, with 9 bases between. The DNA for the CDR3 is TGTGCCAGCAGCTTAGAACCGTTCGGAGAGACCCAGTACTTC. Amino acids: CASSLEPFGETQYF.

The gene calls are TRBV19 and TRBJ1-5, with unresolved D. Per germline, CDR1 LNHDA and CDR2 SQIVND (reference sequence). The CDR3 contains 13 residues. Trimming removed 1 base at V and 5 bases at J, with 6 bases between. The CDR3 protein is CASSIVSDQPQHF. CDR3 nucleotide sequence: TGTGCCAGTAGTATAGTCTCAGATCAGCCCCAGCATTTT.

The sample holds a few counts of this clonotype. The chain employs TRBV11-2 and TRBJ2-3; 7 bases agree with TRBD1. Germline V CDR1 and CDR2: SGHAT, FQNNGV. After removal of 4 bases from V and 4 bases from J, the junction contained 14 bases not matched to a gene. The CDR3 totals 17 residues. DNA for the CDR3: TGTGCCAGCAGCTCGTTTGACAGGGATGTTTGGGCAGATACGCAGTATTTT. Translating gives CASSSFDRDVWADTQYF.

The chain links TRBV11-3 to TRBJ2-1; 7 nucleotides match TRBD2. The CDR3 spans 13 residues. The germline V gene has CDR1 SGHNT and CDR2 YENEEA. V gave up 4 bases and J gave up 8 bases; unmatched junction bases: 5. The CDR3 DNA sequence: TGTGCCAGCAGCTCTCGACTAGCTGATGAGCAGTTCTTC. It codes for CASSSRLADEQFF.

The chain is built from TRBV11-2 and TRBJ2-1; D might be TRBD1 or TRBD2, each matching 6 bases. The germline CDR1 and CDR2 sequences are SGHAT and FQNNGV. V was shortened by 0 bases and J by 0 bases, with 15 bases between the two germline ends. CDR3 length: 18 residues. The CDR3: CASSLDRRGAGSYNEQFF. The CDR3 coding sequence is TGTGCCAGCAGCTTAGATCGGAGGGGGGCCGGCTCCTACAATGAGCAGTTCTTC.

The chain joins TRBV20-1 to TRBJ2-7; D uncertain. The germline CDR1 and CDR2 sequences are DFQATT and SNEGSKA (reference sequence). The CDR3 length is 12 residues. Trimming left V 1 base short and J 9 bases short, with 13 bases between. As DNA, the CDR3 is TGCAGTGCTAGAGGAGATGACTTCGGGCAGTACTTC. Its protein product is CSARGDDFGQYF.